This T cell receptor beta chain was identified during a study of T cells in Graves' hyperthyroidism and ophthalmopathy. Study-wide findings and caveats: A model of 13 V-J pairs discriminated ophthalmopathy from stable hyperthyroidism.

Exclusion criteria comprised uncontrolled infection, other autoimmune disease, pregnancy or lactation. Used for diagnoses were clinical symptoms, serum thyroxine and TRAb, thyroid ultrasound and orbital computed tomography. The table lists this clonotype with many counts. Its antigen is unidentified. Researchers amplified the TCR beta CDR3 regions from RNA transcripts. During a first-round RT-PCR of the TCR CDR3, the HTBI primer set was used. One entry per CDR3 protein, called by TCRdb with MiXCR from the multiplex PCR reads. The sample consists of roughly 510,000 distinct CDR3 sequences, roughly 20% of them appearing once. Sequenced: blood. This receptor was obtained from a man between 18 and 35 years old with Graves' hyperthyroidism.

CDR3 DNA: TGTGCCAGCAGTTACAAGGGGGCCTACACTGAAGCTTTCTTT. Its protein product is CASSYKGAYTEAFF. The V call is TRBV6-5, the J call TRBJ1-1, with TRBD1 identical over 7 bases. This CDR3 has 14 amino acids. CDR1 MNHEY and CDR2 SVGAGI come from the germline V gene. With 2 bases clipped from V and 3 bases from J, the junction kept 3 bases outside the gene matches.